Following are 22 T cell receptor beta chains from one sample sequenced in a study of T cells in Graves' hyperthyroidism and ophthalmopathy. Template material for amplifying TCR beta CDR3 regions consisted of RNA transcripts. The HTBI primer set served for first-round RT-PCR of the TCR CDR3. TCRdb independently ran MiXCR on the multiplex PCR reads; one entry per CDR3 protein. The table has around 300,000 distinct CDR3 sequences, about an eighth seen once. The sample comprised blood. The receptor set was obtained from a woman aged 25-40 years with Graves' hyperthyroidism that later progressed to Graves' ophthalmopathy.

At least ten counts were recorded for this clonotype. CDR3 residues: CASNLGVLDTQYF. CDR3 nucleotide sequence: TGTGCCAGCAACCTGGGGGTTTTAGATACGCAGTATTTT. The chain uses TRBV28 and TRBJ2-3; D tentatively reads TRBD1 or TRBD2 (5 bases each). The germline V and J ends were trimmed by 7 bases and 5 bases, with 13 bases remaining between them. This CDR3 is 13 amino acids long. Germline V gives CDR1 MDHEN, CDR2 SYDVKM.

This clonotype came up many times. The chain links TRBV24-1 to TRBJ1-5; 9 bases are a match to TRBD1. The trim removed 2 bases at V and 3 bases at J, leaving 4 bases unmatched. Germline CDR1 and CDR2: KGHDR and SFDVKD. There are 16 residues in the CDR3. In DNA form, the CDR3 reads TGTGCCACCAGTGATTCACAGGGGGCAGCCAATCAGCCCCAGCATTTT. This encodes CATSDSQGAANQPQHF.

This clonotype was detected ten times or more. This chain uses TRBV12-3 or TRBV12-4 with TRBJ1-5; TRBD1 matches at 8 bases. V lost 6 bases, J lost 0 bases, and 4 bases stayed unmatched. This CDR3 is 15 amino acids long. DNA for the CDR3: TGTGCCAGCAGCACAGGGGGGAGTAGCAATCAGCCCCAGCATTTT. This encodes CASSTGGSSNQPQHF.

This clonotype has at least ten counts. CDR3 sequence (DNA): TGTGCCACCAGTGATTTGGGCAGGGGAGGCTACACCTTC. This sequence encodes CATSDLGRGGYTF. V usage is TRBV24-1 and J usage is TRBJ1-2; perhaps TRBD1 as D (6 bases). Germline CDR1 and CDR2: KGHDR and SFDVKD. The CDR3 contains 13 residues. The V end lost 0 bases, the J end lost 8 bases, and 9 bases lay between the germline ends.

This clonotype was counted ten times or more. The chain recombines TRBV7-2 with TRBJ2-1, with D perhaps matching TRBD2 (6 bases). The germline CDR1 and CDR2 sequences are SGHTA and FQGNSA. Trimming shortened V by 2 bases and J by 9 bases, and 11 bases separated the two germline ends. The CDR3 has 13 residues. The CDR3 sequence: CASSLRRDGEQFF. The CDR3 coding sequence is TGTGCCAGCAGCTTACGGCGGGACGGTGAGCAGTTCTTC. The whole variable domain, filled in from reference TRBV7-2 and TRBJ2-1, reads GAGVSQSPSNKVTEKGKDVELRCDPISGHTALYWYRQSLGQGLEFLIYFQGNSAPDKSGLPSDRFSAERTGGSVSTLTIQRTQQEDSAVYLCASSLRRDGEQFFGPGTRLTVL.

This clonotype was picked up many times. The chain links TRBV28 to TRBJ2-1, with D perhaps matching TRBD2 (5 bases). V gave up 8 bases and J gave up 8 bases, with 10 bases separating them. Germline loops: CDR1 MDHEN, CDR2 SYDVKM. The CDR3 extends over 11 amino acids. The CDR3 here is CASGLDYEQFF. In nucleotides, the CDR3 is TGTGCCAGCGGTCTGGACTATGAGCAGTTCTTC.

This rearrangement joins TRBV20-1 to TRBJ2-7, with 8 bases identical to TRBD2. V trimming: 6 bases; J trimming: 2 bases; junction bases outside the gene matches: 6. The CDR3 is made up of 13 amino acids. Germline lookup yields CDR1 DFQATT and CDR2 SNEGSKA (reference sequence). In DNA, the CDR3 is TGCAGTGCCCGAAGGACTAGCACCTACGAGCAGTACTTC. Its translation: CSARRTSTYEQYF.

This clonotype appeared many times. The CDR3, as DNA: TGCAGTACCCGTCGGGAGAGGGAGACCCAGTACTTC. It is translated as CSTRRERETQYF. This sequence joins TRBV20-1 and TRBJ2-5; possibly TRBD2 for D (6 bases). The V gene lost 8 bases and the J gene lost 5 bases, with 15 bases spanning the gap. CDR1 is DFQATT, CDR2 SNEGSKA, per germline (reference sequence). The CDR3 contains 12 residues.

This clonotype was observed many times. CDR3 sequence reads: CASSLRVPNTGELFF. CDR3 DNA: TGTGCCAGCTCTCTGCGGGTTCCCAACACCGGGGAGCTGTTTTTT. The rearrangement links TRBV18 to TRBJ2-2, with D possibly matching TRBD2 (5 bases). V gave up 6 bases and J gave up 2 bases, with 13 bases separating them. Germline CDR1 and CDR2: KGHSH and LQKENI. The CDR3 consists of 15 residues.

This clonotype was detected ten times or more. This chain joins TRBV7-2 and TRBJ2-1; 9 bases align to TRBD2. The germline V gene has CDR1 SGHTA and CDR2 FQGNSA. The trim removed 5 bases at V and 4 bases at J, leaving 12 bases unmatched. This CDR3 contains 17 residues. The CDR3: CASSPEPWTSVYNEQFF. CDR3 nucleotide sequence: TGTGCCAGCAGCCCTGAGCCTTGGACTAGCGTTTACAATGAGCAGTTCTTC.

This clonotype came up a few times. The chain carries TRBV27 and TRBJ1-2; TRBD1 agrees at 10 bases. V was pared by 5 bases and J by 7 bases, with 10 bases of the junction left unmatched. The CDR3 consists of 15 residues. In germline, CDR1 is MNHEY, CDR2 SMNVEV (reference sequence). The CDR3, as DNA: TGTGCCAGCAGTCCGCAGACAGGGGGCGCACTTGGCTACACCTTC. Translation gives CASSPQTGGALGYTF.

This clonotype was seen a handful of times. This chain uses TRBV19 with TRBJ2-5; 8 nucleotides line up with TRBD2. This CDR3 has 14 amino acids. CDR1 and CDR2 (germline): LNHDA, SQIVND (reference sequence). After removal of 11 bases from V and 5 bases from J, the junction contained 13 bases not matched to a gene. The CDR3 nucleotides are TGTGCCCGAGCTTCCGGGACTAGTAACGAGACCCAGTACTTC. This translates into CARASGTSNETQYF.

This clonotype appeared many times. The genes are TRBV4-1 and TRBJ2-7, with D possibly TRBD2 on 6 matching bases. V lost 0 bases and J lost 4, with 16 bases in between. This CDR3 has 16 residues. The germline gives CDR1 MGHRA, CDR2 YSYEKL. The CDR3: CASSQDLGRGGYEQYF. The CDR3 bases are TGCGCCAGCAGCCAAGATCTGGGGCGGGGAGGTTACGAGCAGTACTTC.

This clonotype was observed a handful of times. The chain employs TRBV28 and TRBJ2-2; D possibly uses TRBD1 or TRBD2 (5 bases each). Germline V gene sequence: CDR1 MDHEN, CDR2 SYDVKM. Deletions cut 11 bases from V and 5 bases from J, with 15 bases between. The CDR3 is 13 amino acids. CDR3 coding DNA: TGTGCCTGCGCCGGGACGCCTACCGGGGAGCTGTTTTTT. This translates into CACAGTPTGELFF.

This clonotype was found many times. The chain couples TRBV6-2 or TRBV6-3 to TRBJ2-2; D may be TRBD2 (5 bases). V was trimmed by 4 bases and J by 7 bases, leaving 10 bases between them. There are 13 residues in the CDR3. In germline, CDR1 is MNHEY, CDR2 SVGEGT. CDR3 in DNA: TGTGCCAGCAGTTCGCGGGTGGGCGGGGAGCTGTTTTTT. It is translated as CASSSRVGGELFF.

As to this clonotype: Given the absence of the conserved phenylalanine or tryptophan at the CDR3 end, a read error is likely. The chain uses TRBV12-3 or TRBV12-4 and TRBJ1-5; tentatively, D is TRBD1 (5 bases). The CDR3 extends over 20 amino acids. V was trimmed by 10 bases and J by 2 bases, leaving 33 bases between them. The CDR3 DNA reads TGTGCCACCCCTATGAAGCCCCGGCGGCGGGACTCAAGGGGCAATCAGCCCCAGCATCTT. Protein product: CATPMKPRRRDSRGNQPQHL.

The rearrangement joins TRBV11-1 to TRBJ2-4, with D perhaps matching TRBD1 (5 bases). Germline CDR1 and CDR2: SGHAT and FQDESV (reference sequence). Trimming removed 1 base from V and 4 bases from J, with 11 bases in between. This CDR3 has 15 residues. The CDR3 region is CASSLEGSGKNIQYF. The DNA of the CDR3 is TGTGCCAGCAGCTTAGAGGGGTCGGGTAAAAACATTCAGTACTTC.

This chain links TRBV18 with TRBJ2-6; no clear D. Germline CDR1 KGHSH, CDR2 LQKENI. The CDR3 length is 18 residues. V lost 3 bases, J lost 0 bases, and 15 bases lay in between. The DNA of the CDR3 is TGTGCCAGCTCACCGCCGACCCCCAAAATCTCTGGGGCCAACGTCCTGACTTTC. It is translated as CASSPPTPKISGANVLTF.

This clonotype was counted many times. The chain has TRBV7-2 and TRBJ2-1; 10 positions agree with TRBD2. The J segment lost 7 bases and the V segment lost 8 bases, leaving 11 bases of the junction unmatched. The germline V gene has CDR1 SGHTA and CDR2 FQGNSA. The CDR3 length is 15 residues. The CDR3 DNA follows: TGTGCCAGCCACCGGGCGAGCGGGAGGGGGAATGAGCAGTTCTTC. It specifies CASHRASGRGNEQFF. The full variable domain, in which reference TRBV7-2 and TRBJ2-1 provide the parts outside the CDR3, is GAGVSQSPSNKVTEKGKDVELRCDPISGHTALYWYRQSLGQGLEFLIYFQGNSAPDKSGLPSDRFSAERTGGSVSTLTIQRTQQEDSAVYLCASHRASGRGNEQFFGPGTRLTVL.

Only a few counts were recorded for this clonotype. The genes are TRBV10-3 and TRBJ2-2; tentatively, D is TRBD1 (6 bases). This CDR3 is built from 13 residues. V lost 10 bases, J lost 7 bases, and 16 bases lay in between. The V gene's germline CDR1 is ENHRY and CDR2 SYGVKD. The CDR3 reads CATLTGSGGELFF. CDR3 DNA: TGTGCCACCCTCACAGGGTCGGGCGGGGAGCTGTTTTTT.

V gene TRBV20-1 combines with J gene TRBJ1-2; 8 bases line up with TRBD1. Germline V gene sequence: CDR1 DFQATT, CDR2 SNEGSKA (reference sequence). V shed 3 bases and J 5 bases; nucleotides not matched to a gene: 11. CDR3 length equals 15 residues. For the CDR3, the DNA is TGCAGTGCTAGCACACCGGGACAGGTCTTTTATGGCTACACCTTC. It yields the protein CSASTPGQVFYGYTF.

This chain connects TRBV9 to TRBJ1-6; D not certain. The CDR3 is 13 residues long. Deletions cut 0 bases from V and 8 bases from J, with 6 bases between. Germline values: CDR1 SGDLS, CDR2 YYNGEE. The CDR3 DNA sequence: TGTGCCAGCAGCGTAGATCAGGATTCACCCCTCCACTTT. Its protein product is CASSVDQDSPLHF.